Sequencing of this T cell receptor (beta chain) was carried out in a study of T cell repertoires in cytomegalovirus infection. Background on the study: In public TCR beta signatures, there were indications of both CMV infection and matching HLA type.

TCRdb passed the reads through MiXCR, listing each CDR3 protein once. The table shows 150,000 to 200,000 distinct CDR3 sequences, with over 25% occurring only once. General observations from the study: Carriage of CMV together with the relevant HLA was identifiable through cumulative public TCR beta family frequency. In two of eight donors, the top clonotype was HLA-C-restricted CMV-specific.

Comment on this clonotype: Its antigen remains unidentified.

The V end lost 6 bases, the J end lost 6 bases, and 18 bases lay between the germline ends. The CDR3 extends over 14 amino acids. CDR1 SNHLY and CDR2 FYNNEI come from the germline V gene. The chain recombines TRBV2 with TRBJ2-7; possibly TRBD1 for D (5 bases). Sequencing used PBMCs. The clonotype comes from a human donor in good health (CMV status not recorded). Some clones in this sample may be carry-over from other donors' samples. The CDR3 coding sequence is TGTGCCAGCAGGGGGCAGGGAAGGCTCGGCGAGCAGTACTTC. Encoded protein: CASRGQGRLGEQYF.